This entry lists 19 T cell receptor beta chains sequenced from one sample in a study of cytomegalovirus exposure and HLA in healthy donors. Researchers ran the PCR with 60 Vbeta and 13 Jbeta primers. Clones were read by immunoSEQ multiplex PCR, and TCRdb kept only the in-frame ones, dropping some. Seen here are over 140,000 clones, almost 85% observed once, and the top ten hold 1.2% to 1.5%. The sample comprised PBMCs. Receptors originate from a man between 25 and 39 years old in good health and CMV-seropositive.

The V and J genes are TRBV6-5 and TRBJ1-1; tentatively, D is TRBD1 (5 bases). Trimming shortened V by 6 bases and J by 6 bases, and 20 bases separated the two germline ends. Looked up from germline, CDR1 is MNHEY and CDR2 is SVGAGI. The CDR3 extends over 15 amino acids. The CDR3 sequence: CASRNSGRGQAEAFF. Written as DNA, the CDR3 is TGTGCCAGCAGAAACTCAGGGAGGGGTCAGGCTGAAGCTTTCTTT.

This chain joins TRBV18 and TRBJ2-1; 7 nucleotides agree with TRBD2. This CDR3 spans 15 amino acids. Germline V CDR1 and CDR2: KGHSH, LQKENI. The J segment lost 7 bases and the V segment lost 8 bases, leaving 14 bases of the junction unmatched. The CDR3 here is CASTGFGGVQNEQFF. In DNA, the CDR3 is TGTGCCAGCACGGGCTTTGGGGGGGTTCAAAATGAGCAGTTCTTC.

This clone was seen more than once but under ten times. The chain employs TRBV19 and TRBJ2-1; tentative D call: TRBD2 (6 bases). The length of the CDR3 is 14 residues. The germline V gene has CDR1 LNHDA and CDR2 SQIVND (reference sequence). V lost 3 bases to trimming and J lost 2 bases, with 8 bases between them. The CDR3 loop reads CASSIREAYNEQFF. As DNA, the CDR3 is TGTGCCAGTAGTATTAGGGAGGCCTACAATGAGCAGTTCTTC.

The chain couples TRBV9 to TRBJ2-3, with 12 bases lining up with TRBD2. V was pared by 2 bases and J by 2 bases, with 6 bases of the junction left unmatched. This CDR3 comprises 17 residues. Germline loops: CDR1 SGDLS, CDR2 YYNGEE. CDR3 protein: CASSVPLAGGPTDTQYF. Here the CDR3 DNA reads TGTGCCAGCAGCGTGCCACTAGCGGGAGGACCCACAGATACGCAGTATTTT.

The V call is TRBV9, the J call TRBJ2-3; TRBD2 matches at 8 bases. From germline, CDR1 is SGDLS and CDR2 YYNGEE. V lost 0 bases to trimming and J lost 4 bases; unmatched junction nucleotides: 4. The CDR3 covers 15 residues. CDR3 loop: CASSVVAAGADTQYF. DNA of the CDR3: TGTGCCAGCAGCGTAGTAGCAGCGGGGGCAGATACGCAGTATTTT.

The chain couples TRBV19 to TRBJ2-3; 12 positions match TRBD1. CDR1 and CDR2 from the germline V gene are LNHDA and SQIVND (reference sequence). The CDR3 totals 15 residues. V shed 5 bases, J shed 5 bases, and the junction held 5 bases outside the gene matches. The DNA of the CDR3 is TGTGCCAGTAGTCCGGGACAGGGGGCGGAAGATACGCAGTATTTT. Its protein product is CASSPGQGAEDTQYF.

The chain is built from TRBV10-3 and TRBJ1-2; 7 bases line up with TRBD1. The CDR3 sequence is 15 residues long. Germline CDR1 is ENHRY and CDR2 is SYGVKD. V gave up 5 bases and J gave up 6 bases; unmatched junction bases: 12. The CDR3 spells CAISSPGQVVDGYTF. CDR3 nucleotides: TGTGCCATCAGTAGTCCCGGACAGGTAGTGGATGGCTACACCTTC.

The CDR3 reads CAIAILRTGALLVYEQYF. The CDR3 region has the DNA TGTGCCATCGCGATCCTACGGACAGGGGCTCTCTTGGTCTACGAGCAGTACTTC. The rearrangement uses TRBV10-3 and TRBJ2-7, with 9 bases that match TRBD1. The CDR3 loop spans 18 amino acids. V dropped 8 bases and J dropped 3; count of bases not matched to a gene: 20. Germline CDR1 ENHRY, CDR2 SYGVKD.

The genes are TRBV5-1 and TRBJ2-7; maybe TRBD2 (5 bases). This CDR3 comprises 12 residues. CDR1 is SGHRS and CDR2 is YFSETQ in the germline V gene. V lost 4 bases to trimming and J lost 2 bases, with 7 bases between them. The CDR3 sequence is CASSLGAYEQYF. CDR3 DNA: TGCGCCAGCAGCCTGGGAGCCTACGAGCAGTACTTC.

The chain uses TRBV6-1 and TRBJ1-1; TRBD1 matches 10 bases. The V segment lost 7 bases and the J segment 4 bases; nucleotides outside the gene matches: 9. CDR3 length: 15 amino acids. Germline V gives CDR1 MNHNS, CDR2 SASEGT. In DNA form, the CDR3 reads TGTGCCAGCATCGACAGGGGGCTAATCGGCACTGAAGCTTTCTTT. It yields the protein CASIDRGLIGTEAFF.

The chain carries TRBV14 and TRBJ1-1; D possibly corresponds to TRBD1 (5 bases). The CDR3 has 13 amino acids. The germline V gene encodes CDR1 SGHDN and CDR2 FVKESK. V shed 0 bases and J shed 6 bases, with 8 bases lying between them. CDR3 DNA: TGTGCCAGCAGCCAAGATCCGACAGCTGAAGCTTTCTTT. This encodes CASSQDPTAEAFF.

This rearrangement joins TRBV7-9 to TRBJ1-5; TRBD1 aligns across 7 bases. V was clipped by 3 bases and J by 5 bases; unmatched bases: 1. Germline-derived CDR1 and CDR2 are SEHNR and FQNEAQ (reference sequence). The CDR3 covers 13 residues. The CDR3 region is CASSLGTDQPQHF. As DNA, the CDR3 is TGTGCCAGCAGCTTGGGGACAGATCAGCCCCAGCATTTT.

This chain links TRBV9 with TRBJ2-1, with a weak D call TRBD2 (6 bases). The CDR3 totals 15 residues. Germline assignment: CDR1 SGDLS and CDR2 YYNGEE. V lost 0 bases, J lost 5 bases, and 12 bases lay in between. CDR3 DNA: TGTGCCAGCAGCGTAGCTGGGGGGAGAAACAATGAGCAGTTCTTC. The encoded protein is CASSVAGGRNNEQFF.

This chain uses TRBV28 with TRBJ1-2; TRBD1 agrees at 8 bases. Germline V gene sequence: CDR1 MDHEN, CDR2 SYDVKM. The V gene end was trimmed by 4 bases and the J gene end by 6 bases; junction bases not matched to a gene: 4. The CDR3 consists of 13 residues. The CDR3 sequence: CASSWAGGDGYTF. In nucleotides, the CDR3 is TGTGCCAGCAGTTGGGCAGGGGGCGATGGCTACACCTTC.

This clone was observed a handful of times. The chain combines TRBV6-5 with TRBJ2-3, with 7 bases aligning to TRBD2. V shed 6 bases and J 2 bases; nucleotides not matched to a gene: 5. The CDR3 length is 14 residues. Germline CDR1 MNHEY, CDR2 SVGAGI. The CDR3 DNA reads TGTGCCAGCAGAGGAGCGGGGCACACAGATACGCAGTATTTT. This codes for CASRGAGHTDTQYF.

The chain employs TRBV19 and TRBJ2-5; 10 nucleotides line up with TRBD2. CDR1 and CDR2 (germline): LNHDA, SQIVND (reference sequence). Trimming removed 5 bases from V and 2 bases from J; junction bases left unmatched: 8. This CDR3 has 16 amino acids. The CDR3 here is CASSPRGSGGQETQYF. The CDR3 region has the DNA TGTGCCAGTAGTCCGAGGGGTAGCGGGGGGCAAGAGACCCAGTACTTC.

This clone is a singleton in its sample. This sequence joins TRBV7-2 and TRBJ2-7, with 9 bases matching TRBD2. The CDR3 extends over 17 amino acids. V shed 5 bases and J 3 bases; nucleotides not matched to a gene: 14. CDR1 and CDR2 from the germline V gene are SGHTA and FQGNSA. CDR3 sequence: CASSPGLAGKANYEQYF. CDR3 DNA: TGTGCCAGCAGCCCCGGGCTAGCGGGAAAGGCCAACTACGAGCAGTACTTC. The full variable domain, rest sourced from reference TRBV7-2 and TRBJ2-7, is GAGVSQSPSNKVTEKGKDVELRCDPISGHTALYWYRQSLGQGLEFLIYFQGNSAPDKSGLPSDRFSAERTGGSVSTLTIQRTQQEDSAVYLCASSPGLAGKANYEQYFGPGTRLTVT.

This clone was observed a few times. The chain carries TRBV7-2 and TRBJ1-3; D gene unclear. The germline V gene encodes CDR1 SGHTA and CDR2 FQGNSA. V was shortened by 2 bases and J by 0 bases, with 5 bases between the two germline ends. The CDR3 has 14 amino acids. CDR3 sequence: CASSLRHSGNTIYF. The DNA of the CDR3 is TGTGCCAGCAGCTTAAGACACTCTGGAAACACCATATATTTT.

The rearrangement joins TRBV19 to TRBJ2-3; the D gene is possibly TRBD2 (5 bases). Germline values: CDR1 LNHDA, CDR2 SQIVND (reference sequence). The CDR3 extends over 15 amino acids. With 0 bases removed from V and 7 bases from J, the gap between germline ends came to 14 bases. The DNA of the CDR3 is TGTGCCAGTAGTATAGAGGCCGCGGGTAGGAATACGCAGTATTTT. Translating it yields CASSIEAAGRNTQYF.